This T cell receptor beta chain was documented in a study of T cells after posttransplantation cyclophosphamide. Germline values: CDR1 SGHTA, CDR2 FQGTGA. The CDR3 is 14 residues long. Trimming removed 1 base from V and 7 bases from J, with 12 bases in between. Using immunoSEQ multiplex PCR, the repertoire was profiled, and TCRdb retains in-frame clones only, with some absent. This sample has tens of thousands of clones, each found more than once. This clone was picked up many times. What it binds is unknown. General observations from the study: Recipient CMV seropositivity and CMV reactivation strongly tracked TRB clonality. Donor-recipient repertoire similarity was low at 1-2 months, rising over year one. TRB overlap between skin or GI tissue T cells and blood was limited.

This related bone marrow graft donor gave peripheral blood on the day of marrow donation. This receptor was obtained from a woman aged 50 to 60 in good health and a related stem cell transplant donor. V and J are TRBV7-3 and TRBJ2-3; D is perhaps TRBD1 (6 bases). Material for sequencing was PBMCs. CDR3 nucleotides: TGTGCCAGCAGCTTAAAGGCAGGGGCTCATACGCAGTATTTT. Its protein product is CASSLKAGAHTQYF.